The source of this T cell receptor beta chain is a study of blood T cell repertoires in COVID-19. Study at large: Spain, Italy and the United States supplied samples that represented acute and convalescent COVID-19.

Original processing methods: Reference gene primers were amplified, and this amplification served to estimate nucleated cell counts. Sequencing used immunoSEQ multiplex PCR; TCRdb keeps in-frame clones, though not all of them. V and J calls and clone size are given by that table; D and trimming were obtained from the DNA. The sample consists of 200,000 or so clones, almost 85% of them appearing once. Germline V gene sequence: CDR1 GTSNPN, CDR2 SVGIG (reference sequence). The ends were cut back, 4 bases at V and 7 bases at J, with 22 bases in the middle. The CDR3 has 16 amino acids. This receptor was identified in a human donor with acute or convalescent COVID-19. The donor label of this sample is uncertain. The chain carries TRBV30 and TRBJ1-4, with D perhaps TRBD1 (5 bases). The specimen sequenced was peripheral blood. The DNA of the CDR3 is TGTGCCTGGAATACCTCGGGCCGCCGGAGGGGTGAAAAACTGTTTTTT. Translated: CAWNTSGRRRGEKLFF.